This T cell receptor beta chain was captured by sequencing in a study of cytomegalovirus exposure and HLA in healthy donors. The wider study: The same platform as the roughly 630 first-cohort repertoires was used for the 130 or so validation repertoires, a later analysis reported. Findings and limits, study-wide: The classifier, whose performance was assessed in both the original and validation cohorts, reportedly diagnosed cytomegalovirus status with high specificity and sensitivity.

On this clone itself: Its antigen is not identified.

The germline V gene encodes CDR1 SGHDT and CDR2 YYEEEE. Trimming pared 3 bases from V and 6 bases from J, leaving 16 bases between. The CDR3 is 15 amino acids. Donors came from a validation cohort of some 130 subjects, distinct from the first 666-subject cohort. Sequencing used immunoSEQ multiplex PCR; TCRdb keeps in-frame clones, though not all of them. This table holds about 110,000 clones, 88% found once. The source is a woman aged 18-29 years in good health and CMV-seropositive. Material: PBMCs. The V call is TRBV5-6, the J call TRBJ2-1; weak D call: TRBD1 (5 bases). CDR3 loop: CASSWGVFSSNEQFF. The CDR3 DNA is TGTGCCAGCAGCTGGGGCGTATTTTCTAGCAATGAGCAGTTCTTC.